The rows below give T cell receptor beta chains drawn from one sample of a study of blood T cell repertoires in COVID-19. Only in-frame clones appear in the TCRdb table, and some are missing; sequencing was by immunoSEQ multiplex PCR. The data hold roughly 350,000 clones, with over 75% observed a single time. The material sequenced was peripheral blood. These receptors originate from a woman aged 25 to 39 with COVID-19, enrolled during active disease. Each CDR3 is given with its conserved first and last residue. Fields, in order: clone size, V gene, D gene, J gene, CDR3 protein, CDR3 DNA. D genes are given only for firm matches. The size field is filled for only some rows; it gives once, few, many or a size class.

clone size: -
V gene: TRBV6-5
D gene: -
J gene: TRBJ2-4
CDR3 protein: CASSYSVVRAKNIQYF
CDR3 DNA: TGTGCCAGCAGTTACAGCGTAGTTAGGGCCAAAAACATTCAGTACTTC

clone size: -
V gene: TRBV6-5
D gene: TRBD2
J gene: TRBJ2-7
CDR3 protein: CASRGGAGGPHEQYF
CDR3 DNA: TGTGCCAGCAGAGGTGGGGCGGGAGGGCCCCACGAGCAGTACTTC

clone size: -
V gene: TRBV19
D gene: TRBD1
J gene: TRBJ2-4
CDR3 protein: CASSVGQGLAKNIQYF
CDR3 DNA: TGTGCCAGTAGTGTGGGACAGGGACTAGCCAAAAACATTCAGTACTTC

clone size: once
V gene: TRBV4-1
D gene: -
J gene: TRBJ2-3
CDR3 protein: CASSQSADTQYF
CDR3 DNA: TGCGCCAGCAGCCAAAGTGCGGATACGCAGTATTTT

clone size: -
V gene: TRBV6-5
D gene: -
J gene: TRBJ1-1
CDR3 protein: CASRFSRLNEAFF
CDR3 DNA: TGTGCCAGCAGATTCTCCCGGTTGAATGAAGCTTTCTTT

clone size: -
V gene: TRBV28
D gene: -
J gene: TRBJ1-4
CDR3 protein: CASSSYGDEREKLFF
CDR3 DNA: TGTGCCAGCAGTTCCTACGGGGATGAGAGGGAAAAACTGTTTTTT

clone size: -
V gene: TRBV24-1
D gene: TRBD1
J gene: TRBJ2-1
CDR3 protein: CATSAPTGVGYNEQFF
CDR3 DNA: TGTGCCACCAGTGCCCCGACAGGGGTTGGCTACAATGAGCAGTTCTTC

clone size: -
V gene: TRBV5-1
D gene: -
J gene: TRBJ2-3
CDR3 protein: CASSLATGTSTDTQYF
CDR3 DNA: TGCGCCAGCAGCTTGGCAACCGGGACTAGCACAGATACGCAGTATTTT

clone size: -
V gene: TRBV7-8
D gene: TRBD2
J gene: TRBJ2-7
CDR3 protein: CASSHLAGGYEQYF
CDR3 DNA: TGTGCCAGCAGCCACCTAGCGGGAGGGTACGAGCAGTACTTC

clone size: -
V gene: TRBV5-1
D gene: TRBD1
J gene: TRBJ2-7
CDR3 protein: CAILPDRDRTSYEQYF
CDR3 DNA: TGCGCCATCCTCCCGGACCGGGACAGGACCTCCTACGAGCAGTACTTC

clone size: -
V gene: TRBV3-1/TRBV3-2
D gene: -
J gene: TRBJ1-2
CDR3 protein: CASSRYQRGVYGYTF
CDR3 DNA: TGTGCCAGCAGCCGGTATCAGCGCGGGGTCTATGGCTACACCTTC

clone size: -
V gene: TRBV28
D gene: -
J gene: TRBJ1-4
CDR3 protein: CASSSLPRLGEKLFF
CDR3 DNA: TGTGCCAGCAGTTCCCTCCCCAGGCTTGGGGAAAAACTGTTTTTT

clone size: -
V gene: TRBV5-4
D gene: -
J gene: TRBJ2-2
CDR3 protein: CASSAWGGTGELFF
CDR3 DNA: TGTGCCAGCAGCGCGTGGGGAGGTACCGGGGAGCTGTTTTTT

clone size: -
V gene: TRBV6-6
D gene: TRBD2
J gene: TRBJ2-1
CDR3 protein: CASSYSFLADNEQFF
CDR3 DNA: TGTGCCAGCAGTTACTCGTTTCTAGCGGACAATGAGCAGTTCTTC

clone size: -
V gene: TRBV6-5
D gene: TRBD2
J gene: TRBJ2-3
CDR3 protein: CASRTSGSGTDTQYF
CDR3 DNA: TGTGCCAGCCGGACTAGCGGGAGCGGCACAGATACGCAGTATTTT

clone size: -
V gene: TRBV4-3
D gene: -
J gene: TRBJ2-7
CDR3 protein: CASSQDTGTHYEQYF
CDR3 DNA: TGCGCCAGCAGCCAAGATACAGGGACACACTACGAGCAGTACTTC

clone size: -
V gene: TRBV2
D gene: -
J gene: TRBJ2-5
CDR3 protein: CASSFLRTEIKETQYF
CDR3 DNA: TGTGCCAGCAGTTTCCTCCGGACAGAAATCAAAGAGACCCAGTACTTC

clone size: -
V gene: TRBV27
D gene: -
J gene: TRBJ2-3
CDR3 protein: CASSFTGVSTDTQYF
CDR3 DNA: TGTGCCAGCAGTTTTACGGGAGTTAGCACAGATACGCAGTATTTT

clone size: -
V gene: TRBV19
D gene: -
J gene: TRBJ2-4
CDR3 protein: CATTVSGRGVNIQYF
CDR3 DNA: TGTGCCACTACGGTTTCCGGACGGGGAGTAAACATTCAGTACTTC

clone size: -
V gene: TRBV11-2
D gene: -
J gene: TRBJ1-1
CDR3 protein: CASSSRTGVGTEAFF
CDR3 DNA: TGTGCCAGCAGCTCTAGGACCGGGGTTGGGACTGAAGCTTTCTTT

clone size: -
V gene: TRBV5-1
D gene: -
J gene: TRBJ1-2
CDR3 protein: CASSWGLLGANGYTF
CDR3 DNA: TGCGCCAGCAGTTGGGGTTTGTTGGGGGCTAATGGCTACACCTTC

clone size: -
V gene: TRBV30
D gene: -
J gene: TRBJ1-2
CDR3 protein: CAWTLQGFYGYTF
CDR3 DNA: TGTGCCTGGACCTTACAGGGATTCTATGGCTACACCTTC

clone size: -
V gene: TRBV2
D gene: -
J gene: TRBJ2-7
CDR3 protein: CASSEAAPYEQYF
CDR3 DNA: TGTGCCAGCAGTGAGGCGGCTCCCTACGAGCAGTACTTC

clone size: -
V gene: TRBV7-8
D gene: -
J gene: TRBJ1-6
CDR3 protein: CASSLRGEYNSPLHF
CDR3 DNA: TGTGCCAGCAGCTTACGGGGGGAATATAATTCACCCCTCCACTTT

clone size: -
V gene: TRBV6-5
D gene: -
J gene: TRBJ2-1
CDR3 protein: CASSSDGNYNEQFF
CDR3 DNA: TGTGCCAGCAGTTCCGACGGGAACTACAATGAGCAGTTCTTC

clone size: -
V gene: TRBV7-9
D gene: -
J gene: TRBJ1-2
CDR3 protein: CASSSAGTRERGYTF
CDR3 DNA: TGTGCCAGCAGCTCCGCCGGGACGCGGGAGCGGGGCTACACCTTC

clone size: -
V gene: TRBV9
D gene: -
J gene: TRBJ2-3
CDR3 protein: CASSSGGGGTDTQYF
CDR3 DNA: TGTGCCAGCAGCTCAGGGGGAGGCGGCACAGATACGCAGTATTTT

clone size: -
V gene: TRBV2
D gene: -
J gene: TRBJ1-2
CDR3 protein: CASSEASQGGYTF
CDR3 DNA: TGTGCCAGCAGTGAAGCGAGTCAGGGTGGCTACACCTTC

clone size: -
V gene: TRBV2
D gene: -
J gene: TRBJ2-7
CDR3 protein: CASSESPGLSYEQYF
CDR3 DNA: TGTGCCAGCAGTGAGAGCCCGGGACTTTCCTACGAGCAGTACTTC

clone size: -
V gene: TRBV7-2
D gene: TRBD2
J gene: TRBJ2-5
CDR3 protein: CASSQSSGTSETQYF
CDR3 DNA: TGTGCCAGCAGCCAGAGTAGCGGGACTTCGGAGACCCAGTACTTC

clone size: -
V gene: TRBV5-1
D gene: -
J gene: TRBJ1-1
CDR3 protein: CASSTQGEFTEAFF
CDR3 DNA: TGCGCCAGCAGCACACAGGGAGAGTTCACTGAAGCTTTCTTT

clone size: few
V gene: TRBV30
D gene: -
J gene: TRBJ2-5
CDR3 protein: CAWSVLGLEETQYF
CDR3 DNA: TGTGCCTGGAGTGTATTGGGACTTGAAGAGACCCAGTACTTC

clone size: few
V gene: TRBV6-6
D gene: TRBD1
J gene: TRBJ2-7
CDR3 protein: CASSDGTGVTYEQYF
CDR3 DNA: TGTGCCAGCAGTGACGGGACAGGGGTAACCTACGAGCAGTACTTC

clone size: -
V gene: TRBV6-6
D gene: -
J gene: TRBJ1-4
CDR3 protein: CASIKGVGDEKLFF
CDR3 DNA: TGTGCCAGCATCAAAGGGGTAGGGGATGAAAAACTGTTTTTT

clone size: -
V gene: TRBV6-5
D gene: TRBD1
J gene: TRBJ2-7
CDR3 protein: CASEVRQGHPYEQYF
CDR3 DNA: TGTGCCAGCGAAGTCAGACAGGGACACCCCTACGAGCAGTACTTC

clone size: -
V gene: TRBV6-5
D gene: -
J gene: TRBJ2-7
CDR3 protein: CASSYSGGNEQYF
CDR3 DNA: TGTGCCAGCAGTTATTCCGGGGGAAACGAGCAGTACTTC

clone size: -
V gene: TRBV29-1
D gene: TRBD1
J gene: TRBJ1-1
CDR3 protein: CSVLDRAATEAFF
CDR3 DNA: TGCAGCGTTTTGGACAGGGCGGCCACTGAAGCTTTCTTT

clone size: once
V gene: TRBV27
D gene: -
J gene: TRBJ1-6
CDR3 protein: CASSLRGWNSPLHF
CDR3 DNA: TGTGCCAGCAGTTTAAGGGGCTGGAATTCACCCCTCCACTTT

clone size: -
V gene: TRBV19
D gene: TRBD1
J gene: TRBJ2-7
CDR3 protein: CARPRQGAWSYEQYF
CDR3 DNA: TGTGCCAGACCCCGACAGGGGGCGTGGTCCTACGAGCAGTACTTC

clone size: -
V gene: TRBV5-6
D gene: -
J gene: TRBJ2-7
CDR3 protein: CASRPVGGYEQYF
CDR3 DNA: TGTGCCAGCCGTCCCGTTGGAGGGTACGAGCAGTACTTC